This T cell receptor beta chain was identified in a study of cytomegalovirus exposure and HLA in healthy donors (dated by TCRdb to 2015 to 2018). About the study as a whole: In an earlier analysis of 550 to 750 of the donors, 276 Gb of sequence data and approximately 120 million unique TCR beta sequences from about 190 million T cells were reported. Roughly 300 gigabases of sequencing data and roughly 90 million unique TCR sequences were included in an early release covering about 620 HLA-typed donors. The genetic ancestry cluster associated with self-reported Caucasian donors included about 84% of the roughly 390 genotyped donors. The study aimed to test whether cataloging public T cell receptors could reveal signatures of past pathogen exposure. The study profiled the T cell repertoires of hundreds of subjects by immunosequencing and related them to cytomegalovirus serostatus. A separate validation cohort of about 110 different subjects was used in addition to the approximately 610-subject first cohort. To predict cytomegalovirus infection status, the study brought together high-throughput TCR immunosequencing, statistical association of individual TCRs with disease status, and machine learning. In a later analysis, previously published TCR beta repertoires from 500 to 750 donors were re-analyzed and high-resolution HLA genotyping was added so that TCR occurrence patterns could be studied. Rather than using new phenotypic data, the later analysis identified candidate immune exposures from TCR beta sequences and from how often those sequences occurred across donors. An earlier analysis of approximately 640 of the donors applied high-throughput TCR beta sequencing to assess whether each TCR beta V gene segment acted as functional or pseudogenic. Donor age, sex, ethnicity and CMV serostatus were compiled alongside the repertoire data. Genome-wide SNP genotypes for about three fifths of the roughly 670 donors were used in a later genetic analysis, which treated that subset as a discovery cohort. All discovery cohort repertoires had been generated on a single sequencing platform. Both class I and class II loci were covered by HLA typing, at four-digit resolution. Typing coverage varied by locus: roughly 629-640 donors for A, B, C, DRB1 and DQB1; more than 500 for DQA1; 606 for DPA1; 400 to 480 for DPB1. Roughly five DR-DQ haplotypes were handled as single units for association and clustering because linkage in the cohort was strong. Across around 400 genotyped donors of the cohort, an average of approximately 240,000 unique TCR beta nucleotide sequences per donor were sequenced, and about a sixth of those sequences were non-productive. The investigation overall reported the following: According to a later analysis, TCR association rates differed among HLA loci, with DRB1 alleles showing the most associated TCRs and HLA-C alleles showing the fewest. Only TCR beta chains were sequenced in this cohort, and the absence of alpha or paired-chain data limited detectable features. Linkage disequilibrium might explain the correlated functional status among segregating V segments, but an unknown experimental factor could not be excluded. Strong co-occurrence of HLA alleles, especially DR and DQ, made assigning TCR associations to individual alleles difficult. In both the original and validation cohorts, the classifier was reported to diagnose cytomegalovirus status with high specificity and sensitivity. The only immune exposure information available for the cohort was CMV serostatus. A later genetic analysis associated a missense DCLRE1C variant with V-gene and J-gene trimming of TCR beta chains, and an independent cohort replicated the association. Across donors, most TCR sequences were observed very rarely, whereas some public TCRs were present in many individuals. In vitro tests confirmed that a few of the cytomegalovirus-associated TCR beta chains recognize cytomegalovirus antigens. Sequencing depth was assumed to be roughly uniform across donors in the presence/absence analyses, though that assumption may not hold. A further reported finding was that TCR beta sequences accurately predicted the HLA-A and HLA-B alleles for most subjects in the first cohort. Fewer than 20 rarely observed V segments, including chromosome 9 orphons, were excluded from the earlier analysis of about 500 of the donors because counts were too low. An earlier analysis of some 590 of the donors showed that most TCR beta V segments appeared in productive rearrangements either about 90% or about 30% of the time, which broadly matched IMGT annotations. The study gave a list of some 150 TCR beta chains associated with cytomegalovirus. Specific HLA alleles were associated with 16,951 TCR beta sequences at a false discovery rate of 0.05 in a later analysis. In a later genetic analysis, fewer N-insertions in productive TCRs were reported among donors in an Asian-associated ancestry cluster than the roughly 700-donor mean. A group of highly shared sequence variants was considered likely to be a technical artifact of the sequencing pipeline. In a later analysis, HLA-associated TCR beta chains were found to be more clonally expanded and to have lower generation probabilities than equally common non-associated chains. Most CMV-associated TCR beta chains appeared to be HLA-restricted in a later analysis, and the HLA associations seemed to be driven largely by CMV exposure. According to a later analysis, parvovirus B19, influenza, CMV and Epstein-Barr virus appeared linked to several top co-occurrence clusters. The authors suggested that the approach could potentially be extended to other disease states and immunological phenotypes. HLA typing was unavailable for some donors at each locus, so association tests used only the typed subset.

As regards this clone: This receptor's antigen is unknown. Base quality data are lacking; no much larger clone is found one base away.

The library relied on the immunoSEQ multiplex PCR assay. The multiplex PCR relied on a mix of 60 forward primers for TCR Vbeta segments and 13 reverse primers for TCR Jbeta segments. Amplification of the CDR3 region of rearranged TCR beta genes was performed with a multiplex PCR assay on genomic DNA. The Illumina HiSeq System was used to sequence the amplified TCR beta libraries as 87-base-pair reads. Under the source paper's analysis protocol: A later analysis counted 75 million to 100 million unique TCR beta chains across the approximately 700 repertoires, and around 9.9 million of these chains were shared by at least two donors. Raw reads were error-corrected and collapsed into unique sequences by a nearest-neighbor algorithm in which closely related sequences were merged to remove PCR and sequencing errors. Alignment of CDR3 sequences to IMGT reference sequences was used to assign V, D and J gene segments. For a sequence to be retained, a match of at least six nucleotides was required to both a V gene segment and a J gene segment. A rearrangement counted as productive if the CDR3 had no stop codons and remained in frame with V and J, and every other rearrangement counted as non-productive. Following IMGT convention, CDR3 was defined as the stretch from the second conserved V-encoded cysteine up to the conserved J-encoded phenylalanine. The earlier analysis of roughly 590 of the donors excluded sequences that lacked an unambiguous match to a single V gene segment. An earlier analysis of 587 of the donors called V segments functional above 56.7% productive rearrangements and segregating when the between-donor standard deviation exceeded 5%. A statistical classification framework was built to diagnose cytomegalovirus status from the catalog of TCR beta chain sequences. V and J gene assignment, in a later analysis, came from comparing TCR nucleotide sequences with IMGT/GENE-DB human TR gene sequences. A later analysis assigned CDR3 sequences and most-parsimonious VDJ recombination scenarios with the TCRdist pipeline. In a later analysis, each TCR beta chain was defined by its CDR3 amino acid sequence together with its V-gene family, and reads without a unique V-gene family were excluded. To address suspected cross-contamination and a sequencing artifact, a later analysis removed 592 highly shared, low-generation-probability nucleotide sequences. For each public chain, a later analysis derived a clonal expansion index from normalized ranks of inferred template counts within each repertoire. A later analysis computed generation probabilities with a VDJ recombination model fitted to out-of-frame rearrangements, and checked the results against IGoR. In a later analysis, TCR-TCR, TCR-HLA and TCR-CMV co-occurrence was scored with hypergeometric tests, and a repertoire-size bias correction was applied to TCR pairs. False discovery rates were estimated in a later analysis by permuting HLA or CMV assignments 20 times. A later analysis grouped co-occurring TCRs with DBSCAN, adding TCRdist sequence similarity when clustering within HLA-allele-positive subsets. Repertoires with fewer than 30,000 or more than 120,000 public chains were left out of co-occurrence clustering, as were four to six repertoires with anomalous nucleotide sharing. The table was pulled from immuneACCESS by TCRdb, which kept in-frame rearrangements only. Such tables lose some clones; where checked, under half of the loss comes from unresolved V genes, and the rest has no known cause. That table furnishes V, J and clone size, whereas the DNA furnished D and trimming. For this sample there are roughly 90,000 clones; roughly 82% appear just once. Together, the top ten hold 3.4% of the sample.

The cohort consisted of 650 to 850 healthy bone marrow donors. At the time of sampling, every cohort member was nominally healthy, though immune exposures that went unrecorded were likely present. The donor was CMV seropositive and was included in the group of 250 to 300 seropositive cohort members. Every donor gave a peripheral blood sample, and the peripheral blood mononuclear cells from that sample were used for TCR beta sequencing. The Qiagen DNeasy Blood Extraction Kit was used to extract genomic DNA from the blood cell samples. The sequenced material came from PBMCs. This receptor was taken from a man aged 30 to 39 in good health and CMV-seropositive.

The CDR3 is CASGLRAGREETQYF. The DNA reads TGTGCTAGTGGTTTGAGGGCGGGAAGGGAAGAGACCCAGTACTTC. The chain is made from TRBV12-5 and TRBJ2-5; TRBD2 might be the D gene, on 6 matching bases. The CDR3 covers 15 residues, taking in both the cysteine and the phenylalanine. Only the CDR3 region is kept as DNA, spanning 45 bases read in frame from base 1. Sequences LGHNT (CDR1) and FRNRAP (CDR2) are obtained from the germline V gene. Cut back by 2 bases and 3 bases, the V and J ends lie 13 bases apart.